A single sample is the source of the 23 T cell receptor beta chains below, sequenced in a study of blood T cell repertoires in COVID-19. Repertoires were generated with immunoSEQ multiplex PCR, while TCRdb's copy carries only in-frame clones and drops some. The table has approximately 140,000 clones, approximately 84% seen once; the top ten hold 3.4%. Sequencing was done on a sample of PBMCs or T cells enriched from blood (not recorded which). The receptor set was obtained from a woman aged 50 to 60 with acute COVID-19.

The chain joins TRBV5-1 to TRBJ2-5, with D perhaps matching TRBD2 (5 bases). The CDR3 is made up of 14 amino acids. Trimming cost V 0 bases and J 2 bases, with 8 bases left between them. Germline V gene sequence: CDR1 SGHRS, CDR2 YFSETQ. The CDR3 region is CASSLDRGQETQYF. The CDR3 DNA sequence: TGCGCCAGCAGCTTGGATCGGGGACAAGAGACCCAGTACTTC.

This chain connects TRBV7-2 to TRBJ2-3; 8 bases align to TRBD2. Germline assignment: CDR1 SGHTA and CDR2 FQGNSA. CDR3 size: 16 residues. Trimming took 6 bases from V and 2 from J; bases not matched to a gene: 10. Written as DNA, the CDR3 is TGTGCCAGCAGTCTGTTACTAGCGGTTCCCACAGATACGCAGTATTTT. Translated: CASSLLLAVPTDTQYF.

The J gene is TRBJ2-7, the V gene TRBV6-5, with 10 bases that match TRBD2. The CDR3 consists of 14 residues. Unmatched junction bases numbered 6, after V lost 5 bases and J lost 5 bases. CDR1 is MNHEY, CDR2 SVGAGI, per germline. Here the CDR3 DNA reads TGTGCCAGCAGTAGCGGGAGGGCTATACACGAGCAGTACTTC. Residues: CASSSGRAIHEQYF.

J is TRBJ2-1 and V is TRBV21-1; TRBD2, as called in the table, went unchecked against the DNA. TRBV21-1 is a recognized pseudogene. The CDR3 spans 14 residues. The CDR3 protein is CASSPPRHPNEQFF. In nucleotides, the CDR3 is TGTGCCAGCAGCCCCCCTAGGCACCCCAATGAGCAGTTCTTC.

J is TRBJ2-1 and V is TRBV25-1, with 7 bases lining up with TRBD2. J was trimmed by 0 bases and V by 2 bases; bases with no gene match: 4. CDR3 size: 16 residues. Germline V gene lookup returns CDR1 MGHDK and CDR2 SYGVNS. Here the CDR3 reads CASSESRGGSYNEQFF. CDR3 DNA sequence: TGTGCCAGCAGTGAAAGTCGCGGGGGCTCCTACAATGAGCAGTTCTTC.

The V gene is TRBV7-8, the J gene TRBJ2-1; 11 bases line up with TRBD2. Germline V CDR1 and CDR2: SGHVS, FQNEAQ. The CDR3 contains 19 residues. With V trimmed by 5 bases and J by 5 bases, 17 bases remained unmatched. In DNA form, the CDR3 reads TGTGCCAGCAGCCTAAGCCACGCACTAGCGGGAGTTCGACACAATGAGCAGTTCTTC. Its protein is CASSLSHALAGVRHNEQFF.

The chain combines TRBV29-1 with TRBJ1-6; 8 bases fit TRBD1. Germline-derived CDR1 and CDR2 are SQVTM and ANQGSEA. The ends lost 5 bases at V and 7 bases at J; junction bases unmatched: 4. The CDR3 has 13 residues. CDR3 sequence (DNA): TGCAGCGTTCAGGGGGCAAGGAATTCACCCCTCCACTTT. It translates to CSVQGARNSPLHF.

J is TRBJ2-7 and V is TRBV7-9; TRBD2 matches at 9 bases. V shed 5 bases and J 5 bases; nucleotides not matched to a gene: 16. The CDR3 spans 17 residues. The V gene's germline CDR1 is SEHNR and CDR2 FQNEAQ (reference sequence). For the CDR3, the DNA is TGTGCCAGCAGCCCCAGTCTTATAGCGGGAGTGGTCCACGAGCAGTACTTC. Its translation is CASSPSLIAGVVHEQYF.

This clone is a singleton in its sample. The chain uses TRBV7-2 and TRBJ1-2; no definite D call. CDR3 length equals 15 residues. Trimming removed 5 bases from V and 4 bases from J, with 17 bases in between. CDR1 SGHTA and CDR2 FQGNSA come from the germline V gene. For the CDR3, the DNA is TGTGCCAGCAGCGCCTCGAACGGGGTTGGCTATGGCTACACCTTC. The encoded protein is CASSASNGVGYGYTF. Based on the CDR3 plus reference TRBV7-2 and TRBJ1-2, the full variable domain is GAGVSQSPSNKVTEKGKDVELRCDPISGHTALYWYRQSLGQGLEFLIYFQGNSAPDKSGLPSDRFSAERTGGSVSTLTIQRTQQEDSAVYLCASSASNGVGYGYTFGSGTRLTVV.

This clone was seen only a few times. V and J are TRBV11-3 and TRBJ2-3; tentatively, D is TRBD2 (5 bases). This CDR3 is built from 15 residues. Germline CDR1 SGHNT, CDR2 YENEEA. V gave up 6 bases and J gave up 0 bases, with 13 bases separating them. The CDR3: CASRRDYLSTDTQYF. CDR3 DNA sequence: TGTGCCAGCAGACGCGACTACCTTAGCACAGATACGCAGTATTTT.

This chain uses TRBV7-9 with TRBJ1-2; tentative D call: TRBD1 (6 bases). Germline V lookup: CDR1 SEHNR, CDR2 FQNEAQ (reference sequence). V lost 4 bases and J 6 bases, leaving 6 bases between the germline ends. The CDR3 is 11 amino acids. This CDR3 reads CASSSGDGYTF. The CDR3 coding sequence is TGTGCCAGCAGCTCAGGGGATGGCTACACCTTC.

This chain joins TRBV5-1 and TRBJ1-2; D is possibly TRBD1 (6 bases). Germline loops: CDR1 SGHRS, CDR2 YFSETQ. Trimming took 0 bases from V and 8 from J, leaving 14 bases between them. CDR3 length: 14 residues. The CDR3 loop is CASSLVQGLFGYTF. CDR3 nucleotides: TGCGCCAGCAGCTTGGTACAGGGACTATTCGGCTACACCTTC.

The rearrangement links TRBV25-1 to TRBJ2-7; TRBD1 might be the D (6 bases). CDR3 length: 14 amino acids. Germline V CDR1 and CDR2: MGHDK, SYGVNS. Between the trimmed V and J ends, which lost 6 bases and 2 bases, there was a span of 14 bases. The CDR3 reads CASRRTDTTYEQYF. CDR3 DNA: TGTGCCAGCAGGAGGACAGATACTACCTACGAGCAGTACTTC.

The chain joins TRBV19 to TRBJ1-5, with 7 bases lining up with TRBD1. V dropped 7 bases and J dropped 13; count of bases not matched to a gene: 7. Germline V gives CDR1 LNHDA, CDR2 SQIVND (reference sequence). The CDR3 totals 11 residues. CDR3 region: CASTSDRAQHF. DNA of the CDR3: TGTGCCAGTACCTCCGACAGGGCTCAGCATTTT. The variable domain in full, with the rest retrieved from reference TRBV19 and TRBJ1-5, is DGGITQSPKYLFRKEGQNVTLSCEQNLNHDAMYWYRQDPGQGLRLIYYSQIVNDFQKGDIAEGYSVSREKKESFPLTVTSAQKNPTAFYLCASTSDRAQHFGDGTRLSIL.

The chain recombines TRBV12-3 or TRBV12-4 with TRBJ1-1; D is possibly TRBD1 (6 bases). The CDR3 consists of 13 residues. V lost 5 bases, J lost 8 bases, and 15 bases lay in between. The CDR3 loop reads CASSLGAGREAFF. CDR3 sequence (DNA): TGTGCCAGCAGTCTGGGGGCAGGGAGAGAAGCTTTCTTT.

The chain joins TRBV5-1 to TRBJ2-1, with 12 bases matching TRBD2. Germline assignment: CDR1 SGHRS and CDR2 YFSETQ. V lost 4 bases, J lost 5 bases, and 7 bases stayed unmatched. The CDR3 is 16 amino acids. The CDR3 sequence: CASSPGLAGLDNEQFF. CDR3 coding DNA: TGCGCCAGCAGCCCCGGACTAGCGGGATTAGACAATGAGCAGTTCTTC.

This clone was observed a few times. The chain carries TRBV19 and TRBJ1-2; D is undetermined. Germline V gives CDR1 LNHDA, CDR2 SQIVND (reference sequence). The CDR3 is 13 residues long. V was cut by 0 bases and J by 4 bases, with 6 bases left in between. CDR3 sequence (DNA): TGTGCCAGTAGTATAGATCGTTTCTATGGCTACACCTTC. It is translated as CASSIDRFYGYTF. Full variable domain (remainder filled in from reference TRBV19 and TRBJ1-2): DGGITQSPKYLFRKEGQNVTLSCEQNLNHDAMYWYRQDPGQGLRLIYYSQIVNDFQKGDIAEGYSVSREKKESFPLTVTSAQKNPTAFYLCASSIDRFYGYTFGSGTRLTVV.

The genes are TRBV19 and TRBJ2-3; 12 nucleotides line up with TRBD2. Germline CDR1 LNHDA, CDR2 SQIVND (reference sequence). V lost 3 bases, J lost 2 bases, and 3 bases stayed unmatched. CDR3 length: 16 residues. CDR3 residues: CASSMRLAGDTDTQYF. The CDR3 DNA reads TGTGCCAGTAGTATGCGACTAGCGGGAGACACAGATACGCAGTATTTT.

This clone appeared a few times. The genes are TRBV7-6 and TRBJ2-3; 7 bases agree with TRBD2. After removal of 0 bases from V and 6 bases from J, the junction contained 6 bases not matched to a gene. Germline CDR1 is SGHVS and CDR2 is FNYEAQ. The CDR3 is 15 residues long. CDR3 protein: CASSLARTSKDTQYF. The CDR3 DNA reads TGTGCCAGCAGCTTAGCGAGGACTAGTAAGGATACGCAGTATTTT.

The chain joins TRBV5-4 to TRBJ1-2; 8 bases are a match to TRBD1. Germline V gene data show CDR1 as SGHNT and CDR2 as YYREEE (reference sequence). The CDR3 spans 14 residues. V trimming: 0 bases; J trimming: 4 bases; junction bases outside the gene matches: 2. The CDR3 sequence is CASSLDRGTYGYTF. DNA of the CDR3: TGTGCCAGCAGCTTGGACAGGGGGACCTATGGCTACACCTTC.

The chain has TRBV19 and TRBJ1-5; 10 bases are a match to TRBD1. This CDR3 is built from 16 residues. Germline CDR1 reads LNHDA; CDR2 reads SQIVND (reference sequence). With 7 bases clipped from V and 2 bases from J, the junction kept 8 bases outside the gene matches. The CDR3 DNA reads TGTGCCAGTACGGACAGGGGGACGGTGGGCAATCAGCCCCAGCATTTT. It yields the protein CASTDRGTVGNQPQHF.

V is TRBV4-2 and J is TRBJ1-6, with D unresolved. CDR3 length: 13 amino acids. Trimming stripped 1 base from V and 10 bases from J, with 8 bases between. Germline V gene data show CDR1 as LGHNA and CDR2 as YNFKEQ. CDR3 in DNA: TGTGCCAGCAGCCAAGCCGAACAATCACCCCTCCACTTT. It encodes CASSQAEQSPLHF.

The rearrangement uses TRBV5-1 and TRBJ2-1, with TRBD2 matching 15 bases. Germline CDR1 SGHRS, CDR2 YFSETQ. Unmatched junction bases numbered 9, after V lost 4 bases and J lost 7 bases. The CDR3 contains 17 residues. The CDR3: CASSLGTSGRPGNEQFF. CDR3 DNA: TGCGCCAGCAGCCTCGGGACTAGCGGGAGGCCGGGGAATGAGCAGTTCTTC.